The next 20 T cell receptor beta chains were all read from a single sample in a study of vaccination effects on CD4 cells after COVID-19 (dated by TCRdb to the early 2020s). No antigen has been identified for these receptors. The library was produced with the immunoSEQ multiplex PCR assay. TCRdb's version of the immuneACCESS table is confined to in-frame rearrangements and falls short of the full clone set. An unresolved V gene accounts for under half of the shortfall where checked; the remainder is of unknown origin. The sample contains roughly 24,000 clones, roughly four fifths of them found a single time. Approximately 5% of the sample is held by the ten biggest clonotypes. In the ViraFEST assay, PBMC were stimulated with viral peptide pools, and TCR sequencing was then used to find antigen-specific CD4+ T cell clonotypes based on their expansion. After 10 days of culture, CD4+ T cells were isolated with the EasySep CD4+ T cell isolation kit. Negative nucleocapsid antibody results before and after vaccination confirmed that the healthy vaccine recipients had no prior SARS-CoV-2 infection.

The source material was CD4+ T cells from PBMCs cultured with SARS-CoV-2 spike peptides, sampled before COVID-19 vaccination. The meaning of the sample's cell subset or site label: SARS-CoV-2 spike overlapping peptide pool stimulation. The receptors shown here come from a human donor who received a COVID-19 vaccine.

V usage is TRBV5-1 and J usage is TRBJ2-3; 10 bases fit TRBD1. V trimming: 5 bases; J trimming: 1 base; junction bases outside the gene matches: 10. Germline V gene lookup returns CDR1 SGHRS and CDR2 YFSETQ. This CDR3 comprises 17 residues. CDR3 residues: CASSSGTGVSGTDTQYF. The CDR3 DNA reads TGCGCCAGCAGTTCCGGGACAGGGGTCTCGGGCACAGATACGCAGTATTTT. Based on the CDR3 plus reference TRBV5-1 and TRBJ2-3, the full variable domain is KAGVTQTPRYLIKTRGQQVTLSCSPISGHRSVSWYQQTPGQGLQFLFEYFSETQRNKGNFPGRFSGRQFSNSRSEMNVSTLELGDSALYLCASSSGTGVSGTDTQYFGPGTRLTVL.

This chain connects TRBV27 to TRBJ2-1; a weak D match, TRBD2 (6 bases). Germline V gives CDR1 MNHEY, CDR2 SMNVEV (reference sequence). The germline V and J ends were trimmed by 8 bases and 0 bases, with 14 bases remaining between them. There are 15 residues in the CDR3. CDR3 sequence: CASGFAGSSYNEQFF. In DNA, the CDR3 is TGTGCCAGCGGGTTTGCGGGGTCCTCCTACAATGAGCAGTTCTTC.

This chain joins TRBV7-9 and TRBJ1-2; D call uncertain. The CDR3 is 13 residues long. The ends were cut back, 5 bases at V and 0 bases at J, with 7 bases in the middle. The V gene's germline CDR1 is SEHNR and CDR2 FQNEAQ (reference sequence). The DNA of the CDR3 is TGTGCCAGCAGCGTAGGGTCTAACTATGGCTACACCTTC. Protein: CASSVGSNYGYTF.

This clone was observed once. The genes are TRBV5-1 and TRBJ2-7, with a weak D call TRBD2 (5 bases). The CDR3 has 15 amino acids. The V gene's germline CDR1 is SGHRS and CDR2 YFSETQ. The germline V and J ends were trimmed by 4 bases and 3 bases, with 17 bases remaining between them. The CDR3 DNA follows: TGCGCCAGCAGCACGCGACAACCGGGGAGCTACGAGCAGTACTTC. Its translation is CASSTRQPGSYEQYF.

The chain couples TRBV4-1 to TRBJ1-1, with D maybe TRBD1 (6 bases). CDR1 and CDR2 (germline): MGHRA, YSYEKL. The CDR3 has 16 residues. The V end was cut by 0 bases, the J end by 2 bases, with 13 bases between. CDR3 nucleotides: TGCGCCAGCAGCCAAGATGGGCGGACAGTTAACACTGAAGCTTTCTTT. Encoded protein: CASSQDGRTVNTEAFF.

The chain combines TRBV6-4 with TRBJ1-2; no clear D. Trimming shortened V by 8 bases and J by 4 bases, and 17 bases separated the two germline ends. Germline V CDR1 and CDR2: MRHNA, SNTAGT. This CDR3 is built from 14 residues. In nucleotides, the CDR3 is TGTGCCAGCCGGGATACGGGTCGAGGCTATGGCTACACCTTC. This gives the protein CASRDTGRGYGYTF.

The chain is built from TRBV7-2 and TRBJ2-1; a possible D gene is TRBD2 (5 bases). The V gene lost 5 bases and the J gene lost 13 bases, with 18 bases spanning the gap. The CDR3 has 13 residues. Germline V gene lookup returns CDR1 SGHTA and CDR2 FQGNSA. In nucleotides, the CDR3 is TGTGCCAGCAGCCCAACCCCTGACTATTCTCAGTTCTTC. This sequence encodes CASSPTPDYSQFF.

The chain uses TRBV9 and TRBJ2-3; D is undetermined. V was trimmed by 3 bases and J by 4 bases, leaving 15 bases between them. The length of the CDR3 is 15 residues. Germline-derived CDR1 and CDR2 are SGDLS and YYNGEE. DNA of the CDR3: TGTGCCAGCAGCGCCCCTATCAGCCTCGCAGATACGCAGTATTTT. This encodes CASSAPISLADTQYF.

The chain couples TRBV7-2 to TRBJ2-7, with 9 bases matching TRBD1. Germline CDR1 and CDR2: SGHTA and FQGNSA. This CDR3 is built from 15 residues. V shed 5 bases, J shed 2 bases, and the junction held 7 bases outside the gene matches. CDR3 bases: TGTGCCAGCAGCCAGCCCACAGGGGGCACCTACGAGCAGTACTTC. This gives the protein CASSQPTGGTYEQYF. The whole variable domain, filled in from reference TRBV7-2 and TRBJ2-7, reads GAGVSQSPSNKVTEKGKDVELRCDPISGHTALYWYRQSLGQGLEFLIYFQGNSAPDKSGLPSDRFSAERTGGSVSTLTIQRTQQEDSAVYLCASSQPTGGTYEQYFGPGTRLTVT.

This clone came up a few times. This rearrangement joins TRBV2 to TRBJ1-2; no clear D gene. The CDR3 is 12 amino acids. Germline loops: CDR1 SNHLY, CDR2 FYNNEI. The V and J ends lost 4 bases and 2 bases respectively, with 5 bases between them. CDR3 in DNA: TGTGCCAGCAGTGGACAAAACTATGGCTACACCTTC. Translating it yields CASSGQNYGYTF.

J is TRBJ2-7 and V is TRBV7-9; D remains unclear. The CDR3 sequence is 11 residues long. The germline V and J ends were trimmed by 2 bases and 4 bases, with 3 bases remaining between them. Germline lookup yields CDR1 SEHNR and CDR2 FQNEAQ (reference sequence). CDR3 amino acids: CASSLFYEQYF. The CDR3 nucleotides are TGTGCCAGCAGCTTATTTTACGAGCAGTACTTC.

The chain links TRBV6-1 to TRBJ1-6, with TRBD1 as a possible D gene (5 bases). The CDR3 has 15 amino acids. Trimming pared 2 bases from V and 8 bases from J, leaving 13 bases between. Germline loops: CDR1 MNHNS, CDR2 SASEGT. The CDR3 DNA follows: TGTGCCAGCAGTGAAATTAAGGGGCGGGATTCACCCCTCCACTTT. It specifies CASSEIKGRDSPLHF.

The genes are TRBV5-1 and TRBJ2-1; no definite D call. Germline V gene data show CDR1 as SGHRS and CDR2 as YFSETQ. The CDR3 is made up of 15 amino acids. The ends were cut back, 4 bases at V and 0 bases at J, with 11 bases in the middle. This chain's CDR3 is CASSRTLGSYNEQFF. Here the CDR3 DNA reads TGCGCCAGCAGCCGGACCCTGGGCTCCTACAATGAGCAGTTCTTC.

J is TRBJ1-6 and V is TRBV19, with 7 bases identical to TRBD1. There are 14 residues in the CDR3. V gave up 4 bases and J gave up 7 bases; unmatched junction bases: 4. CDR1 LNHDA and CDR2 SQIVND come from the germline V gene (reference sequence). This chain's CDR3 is CASSTGQLNSPLHF. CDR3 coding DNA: TGTGCCAGTAGTACGGGACAGCTGAATTCACCCCTCCACTTT.

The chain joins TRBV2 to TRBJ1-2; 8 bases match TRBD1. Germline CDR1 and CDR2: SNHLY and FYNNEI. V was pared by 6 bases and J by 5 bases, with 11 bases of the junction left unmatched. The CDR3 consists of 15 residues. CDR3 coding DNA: TGTGCCAGCAGCAATCAACCGGGACAGGTTTATGGCTACACCTTC. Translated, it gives CASSNQPGQVYGYTF. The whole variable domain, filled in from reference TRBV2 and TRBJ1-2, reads EPEVTQTPSHQVTQMGQEVILRCVPISNHLYFYWYRQILGQKVEFLVSFYNNEISEKSEIFDDQFSVERPDGSNFTLKIRSTKLEDSAMYFCASSNQPGQVYGYTFGSGTRLTVV.

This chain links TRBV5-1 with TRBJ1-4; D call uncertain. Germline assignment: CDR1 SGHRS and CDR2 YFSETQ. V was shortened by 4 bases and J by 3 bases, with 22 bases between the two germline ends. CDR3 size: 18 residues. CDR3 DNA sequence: TGCGCCAGCAGCCCGGGAAGACTTGGGCCCTTATCTAATGAAAAACTGTTTTTT. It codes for CASSPGRLGPLSNEKLFF.

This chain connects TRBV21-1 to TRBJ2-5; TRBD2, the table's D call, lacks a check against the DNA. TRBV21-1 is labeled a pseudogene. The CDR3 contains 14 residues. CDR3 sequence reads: CASKNPANQETQYF. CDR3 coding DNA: TGTGCCAGCAAAAATCCAGCGAACCAAGAGACCCAGTACTTC.

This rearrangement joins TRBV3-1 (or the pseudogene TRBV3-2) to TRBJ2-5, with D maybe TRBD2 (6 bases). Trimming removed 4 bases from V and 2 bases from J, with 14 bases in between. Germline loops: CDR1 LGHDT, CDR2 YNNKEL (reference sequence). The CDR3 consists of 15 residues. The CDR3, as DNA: TGTGCCAGCAGCCCGCGGGGAATTAATCAAGAGACCCAGTACTTC. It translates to CASSPRGINQETQYF.

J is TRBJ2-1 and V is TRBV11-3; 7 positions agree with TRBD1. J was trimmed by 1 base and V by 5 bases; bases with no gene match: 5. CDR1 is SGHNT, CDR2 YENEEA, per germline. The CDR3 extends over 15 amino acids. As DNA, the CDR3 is TGTGCCAGCAGCCGGACAGGACCTTCCTACAATGAGCAGTTCTTC. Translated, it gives CASSRTGPSYNEQFF.

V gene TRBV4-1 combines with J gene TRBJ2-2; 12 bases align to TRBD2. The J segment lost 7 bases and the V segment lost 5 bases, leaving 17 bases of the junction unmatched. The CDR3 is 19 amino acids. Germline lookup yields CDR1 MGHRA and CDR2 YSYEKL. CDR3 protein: CASSSAGLAGRTSGGELFF. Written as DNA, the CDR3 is TGCGCCAGCAGCTCGGCTGGACTAGCGGGGAGAACTAGCGGCGGGGAGCTGTTTTTT.